This T cell receptor beta chain emerged from a study of T cells in Graves' hyperthyroidism and ophthalmopathy. General observations from the study: Ophthalmopathy and stable hyperthyroidism were told apart by a 13 V-J model.

The V and J ends lost 3 bases and 2 bases, in that order; junction bases with no gene match: 7. This CDR3 comprises 15 residues. Per the germline V gene, CDR1 is KGHSH and CDR2 is LQKENI. This clonotype was picked up many times. Its target is not known. It was RNA transcripts that yielded the amplified TCR beta CDR3 regions. When the TCR CDR3 underwent first-round RT-PCR, the HTBI primer set was used. TCRdb re-derived calls from the multiplex PCR reads in MiXCR, one entry per CDR3 protein. The data show about 370,000 distinct CDR3 sequences, about 16% seen once. Ophthalmopathy patients had Clinical Activity Score at least 3, NOSPECS grade at least 4, duration under 3 months.

Sequenced material: blood. This sequence was found in a woman aged 60-75 years with Graves' ophthalmopathy. The chain carries TRBV18 and TRBJ2-7; 7 positions agree with TRBD1. This chain's CDR3 is CASSPTGSAAYEQYF. CDR3 DNA: TGTGCCAGCTCACCGACAGGGTCTGCAGCCTACGAGCAGTACTTC.